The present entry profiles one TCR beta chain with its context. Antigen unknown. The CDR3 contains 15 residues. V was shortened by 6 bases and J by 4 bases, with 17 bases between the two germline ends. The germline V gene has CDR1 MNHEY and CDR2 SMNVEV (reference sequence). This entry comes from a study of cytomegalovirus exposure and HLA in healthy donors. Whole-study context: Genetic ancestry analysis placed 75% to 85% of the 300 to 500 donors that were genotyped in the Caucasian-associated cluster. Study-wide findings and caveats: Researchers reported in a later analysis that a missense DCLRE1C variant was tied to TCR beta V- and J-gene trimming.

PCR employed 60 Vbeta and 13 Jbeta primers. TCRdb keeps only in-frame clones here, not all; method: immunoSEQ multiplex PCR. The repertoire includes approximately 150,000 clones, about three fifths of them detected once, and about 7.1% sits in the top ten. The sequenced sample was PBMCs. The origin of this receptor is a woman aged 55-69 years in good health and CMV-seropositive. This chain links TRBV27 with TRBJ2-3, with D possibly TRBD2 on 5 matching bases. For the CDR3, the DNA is TGTGCCAGCAGCTCAGGCGGGCAATCCCCAGATACGCAGTATTTT. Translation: CASSSGGQSPDTQYF.